The 19 T cell receptor beta chains reported below all come from one sample, sequenced in a study of OX40 agonist ivuxolimab in advanced cancers. TCRdb's table, derived via immunoSEQ multiplex PCR, lists solely in-frame clones and lacks some. Among nearly 90,000 clones, around 87% were seen once, and the ten largest hold around 1.5%. The specimen was CD4+ or CD8+ T cells sorted from blood, collected in a trial of the OX40 agonist ivuxolimab. All receptors come from an adult with an advanced solid tumor such as melanoma, head and neck, liver or kidney cancer.

The genes are TRBV4-3 and TRBJ2-1, with TRBD2 matching over 12 bases. The CDR3 consists of 17 residues. Germline lookup yields CDR1 LGHNA and CDR2 YSLEER. V shed 0 bases, J shed 7 bases, and the junction held 7 bases outside the gene matches. The DNA for the CDR3 is TGCGCCAGCAGCCAAGAAATCGGGACTAGCGGGTGGAATGAGCAGTTCTTC. Translation gives CASSQEIGTSGWNEQFF.

The chain links TRBV5-1 to TRBJ1-1; D may be TRBD1 (5 bases). The germline CDR1 and CDR2 sequences are SGHRS and YFSETQ. The CDR3 loop spans 16 amino acids. V lost 4 bases to trimming and J lost 4 bases, with 20 bases between them. The CDR3 spells CASSPAGAAGGTEAFF. The CDR3 coding sequence is TGCGCCAGCAGCCCGGCTGGGGCCGCCGGAGGCACTGAAGCTTTCTTT. The complete variable domain, with remaining parts taken from reference TRBV5-1 and TRBJ1-1, reads KAGVTQTPRYLIKTRGQQVTLSCSPISGHRSVSWYQQTPGQGLQFLFEYFSETQRNKGNFPGRFSGRQFSNSRSEMNVSTLELGDSALYLCASSPAGAAGGTEAFFGQGTRLTVV.

J is TRBJ2-3 and V is TRBV11-2; D is unresolved. The CDR3 totals 11 residues. V dropped 2 bases and J dropped 5 bases, with 2 bases sitting between them. Germline V CDR1 and CDR2: SGHAT, FQNNGV. The CDR3 DNA reads as TGTGCCAGCAGCTTACTAGATACGCAGTATTTT. Its protein is CASSLLDTQYF.

V is TRBV28 and J is TRBJ2-1; 11 bases are shared with TRBD1. Losses at the gene ends were 6 bases for V and 5 bases for J; bases not matched to a gene: 9. CDR1 and CDR2 from the germline V gene are MDHEN and SYDVKM. This CDR3 has 16 amino acids. The CDR3 protein is CASRGTGTGGHNEQFF. In DNA, the CDR3 is TGTGCCAGCAGGGGCACCGGGACAGGGGGACACAATGAGCAGTTCTTC. Full variable domain (outside the CDR3, taken from reference TRBV28 and TRBJ2-1): DVKVTQSSRYLVKRTGEKVFLECVQDMDHENMFWYRQDPGLGLRLIYFSYDVKMKEKGDIPEGYSVSREKKERFSLILESASTNQTSMYLCASRGTGTGGHNEQFFGPGTRLTVL.

This clone was recorded a few times. Other DNA sequences from this sample encode an identical CDR3 as well. The chain joins TRBV27 to TRBJ2-3, with TRBD2 identical over 11 bases. Germline V gene data show CDR1 as MNHEY and CDR2 as SMNVEV (reference sequence). Trimming at V came to 3 bases and at J to 4 bases, leaving 3 bases not matched to a gene. The length of the CDR3 is 15 residues. The CDR3 nucleotides read TGTGCCAGCAGTTTTCTAGCGGGGGGCGCAGATACGCAGTATTTT. This codes for CASSFLAGGADTQYF.

This chain links TRBV6-1 with TRBJ2-7; TRBD1 agrees at 10 bases. The length of the CDR3 is 14 residues. Germline CDR1 MNHNS, CDR2 SASEGT. With V trimmed by 4 bases and J by 3 bases, 3 bases remained unmatched. The CDR3 DNA sequence: TGTGCCAGCAGTGGACGGACAGGGGGCTACGAGCAGTACTTC. It codes for CASSGRTGGYEQYF.

The chain carries TRBV15 and TRBJ2-2; D assignment may be TRBD1 or TRBD2 (5 bases each). V dropped 7 bases and J dropped 3 bases, with 12 bases sitting between them. Per germline, CDR1 LNHNV and CDR2 YYDKDF (reference sequence). The CDR3 is made up of 14 amino acids. The CDR3 nucleotides are TGTGCCACCAACCGGGGCTTGGACACCGGGGAGCTGTTTTTT. Protein product: CATNRGLDTGELFF.

The chain combines TRBV19 with TRBJ2-7, with 11 bases aligning to TRBD2. Trimming took 0 bases from V and 2 from J; bases not matched to a gene: 3. There are 16 residues in the CDR3. CDR1 and CDR2 (germline): LNHDA, SQIVND (reference sequence). CDR3 residues: CASSIDVGLAAYEQYF. As DNA, the CDR3 is TGTGCCAGTAGTATAGATGTGGGACTAGCGGCCTACGAGCAGTACTTC.

CDR3 bases: TGCGCCAGCAGCTCCCCGGGGGGCACTGAAGCTTTCTTT. The encoded protein is CASSSPGGTEAFF. V gene TRBV5-1 combines with J gene TRBJ1-1, with D possibly matching TRBD1 (5 bases). V was trimmed by 3 bases and J by 4 bases, leaving 10 bases between them. Germline CDR1 and CDR2: SGHRS and YFSETQ. There are 13 residues in the CDR3.

The CDR3 protein is CASSQVGGAGYEQYF. DNA for the CDR3: TGCGCCAGCAGCCAAGTGGGTGGAGCTGGATACGAGCAGTACTTC. The chain carries TRBV4-3 and TRBJ2-5; D gene ambiguous. Judging by the DNA end, TRBJ2-7 fits better; the J call may be wrong. The CDR3 is made up of 15 amino acids. Germline CDR1 LGHNA, CDR2 YSLEER.

The DNA for the CDR3 is TGCGCCAGCAGCTCTAGCGGGCTCACAGATACGCAGTATTTT. Translated: CASSSSGLTDTQYF. The rearrangement uses TRBV10-1 and TRBJ2-3, with 8 bases matching TRBD2. The V gene's germline CDR1 is WNHNN and CDR2 SYGVQD (reference sequence). This CDR3 has 14 residues. With 6 bases clipped from V and 2 bases from J, the junction kept 4 bases outside the gene matches.

V and J are TRBV7-3 and TRBJ2-3; D is uncertain. The V end lost 5 bases, the J end lost 4 bases, and 10 bases lay between the germline ends. The CDR3 extends over 13 amino acids. Germline CDR1 reads SGHTA; CDR2 reads FQGTGA. In DNA, the CDR3 is TGTGCCAGCAGCCTCCAATACGCAGATACGCAGTATTTT. It specifies CASSLQYADTQYF.

The V gene is TRBV7-2, the J gene TRBJ2-3, with D maybe TRBD1 (5 bases). Germline CDR1 is SGHTA and CDR2 is FQGNSA. V was trimmed by 5 bases and J by 0 bases, leaving 12 bases between them. This CDR3 contains 15 residues. The CDR3 coding sequence is TGTGCCAGCAGCCGGTTTGCAGGGAGCACAGATACGCAGTATTTT. Amino acids: CASSRFAGSTDTQYF.

This clone has a single count. V usage is TRBV2 and J usage is TRBJ2-5; perhaps D is TRBD1 or TRBD2 (6 bases each). V lost 7 bases and J 5 bases, leaving 20 bases between the germline ends. The CDR3 has 15 residues. Germline V gene data show CDR1 as SNHLY and CDR2 as FYNNEI. The CDR3 region is CASKMMGGAGETQYF. In nucleotides, the CDR3 is TGTGCCAGCAAGATGATGGGGGGCGCGGGGGAGACCCAGTACTTC.

The chain combines TRBV7-2 with TRBJ2-7, with TRBD2 as a possible D gene (5 bases). The V end was cut by 0 bases, the J end by 3 bases, with 12 bases between. The CDR3 length is 15 residues. Germline V gives CDR1 SGHTA, CDR2 FQGNSA. CDR3 DNA: TGTGCCAGCAGCTTAGCTATGACCGGGGACTACGAGCAGTACTTC. It codes for CASSLAMTGDYEQYF.

V and J are TRBV19 and TRBJ1-3; 8 bases are a match to TRBD1. Germline V lookup: CDR1 LNHDA, CDR2 SQIVND (reference sequence). The CDR3 spans 15 residues. J was trimmed by 3 bases and V by 5 bases; bases with no gene match: 6. For the CDR3, the DNA is TGTGCCAGTAGTCCCACAGGGGGAAGTGGAAACACCATATATTTT. It yields the protein CASSPTGGSGNTIYF.

This clone was recorded only once. The chain has TRBV5-1 and TRBJ2-3; 13 bases match TRBD2. The germline gives CDR1 SGHRS, CDR2 YFSETQ. The CDR3 totals 17 residues. Trimming at V came to 4 bases and at J to 3 bases, leaving 8 bases not matched to a gene. Here the CDR3 reads CASSAGLAGAGTDTQYF. The CDR3 DNA reads TGCGCCAGCAGCGCCGGACTAGCGGGGGCGGGGACAGATACGCAGTATTTT.

This clone was seen only a few times. This rearrangement joins TRBV5-4 to TRBJ2-1; 7 bases fit TRBD2. This CDR3 is 14 amino acids long. Unmatched junction bases numbered 4, after V lost 1 base and J lost 6 bases. Germline V CDR1 and CDR2: SGHNT, YYREEE (reference sequence). CDR3 coding DNA: TGTGCCAGCAGCTTGCCAGCGGGATCCAATGAGCAGTTCTTC. Encoded protein: CASSLPAGSNEQFF.

The chain recombines TRBV2 with TRBJ2-1, with D perhaps matching TRBD1 (5 bases). V was shortened by 8 bases and J by 8 bases, with 19 bases between the two germline ends. This CDR3 is 14 amino acids long. Germline-derived CDR1 and CDR2 are SNHLY and FYNNEI. CDR3: CASSPPSRVDEQFF. The CDR3 nucleotides are TGTGCCAGCTCCCCCCCGTCCAGGGTAGATGAGCAGTTCTTC. Drawing the rest from reference TRBV2 and TRBJ2-1, the complete variable domain is EPEVTQTPSHQVTQMGQEVILRCVPISNHLYFYWYRQILGQKVEFLVSFYNNEISEKSEIFDDQFSVERPDGSNFTLKIRSTKLEDSAMYFCASSPPSRVDEQFFGPGTRLTVL.